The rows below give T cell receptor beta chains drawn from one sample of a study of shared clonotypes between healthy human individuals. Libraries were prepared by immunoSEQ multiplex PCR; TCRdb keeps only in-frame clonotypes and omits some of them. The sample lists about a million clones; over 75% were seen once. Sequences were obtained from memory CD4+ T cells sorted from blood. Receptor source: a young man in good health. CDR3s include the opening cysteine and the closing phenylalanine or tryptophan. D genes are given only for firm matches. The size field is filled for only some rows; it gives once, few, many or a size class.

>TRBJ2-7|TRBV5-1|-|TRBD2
TGCGCCAGCAGCCAGGGGACTAGCGGGTATAAGACCTACGAGCAGTACTTC
CASSQGTSGYKTYEQYF
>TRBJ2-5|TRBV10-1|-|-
TGCGCCAGCAGTGATAGGGGGGGGCCCCAGTACTTC
CASSDRGGPQYF
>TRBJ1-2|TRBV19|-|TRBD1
TGTGCCAGTAGTTCAACCGGGACAGGGGTTGGCTACACCTTC
CASSSTGTGVGYTF
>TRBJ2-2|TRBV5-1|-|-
TGCGCCAGCAGCGGGGGAATCGAGGCCGGGGAGCTGTTTTTT
CASSGGIEAGELFF
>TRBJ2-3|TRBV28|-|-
TGTGCCAGCAGTTTAGAAGGGGCCACAGATACGCAGTATTTT
CASSLEGATDTQYF
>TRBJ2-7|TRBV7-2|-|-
TGTGCCAGCAGCCGAGATCTTATAGCGGCAACCTACGAGCAGTACTTC
CASSRDLIAATYEQYF
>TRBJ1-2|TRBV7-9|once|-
TGTGCCAGCAGCCGCATCCTACAGGACATACGTGGCTACACCTTC
CASSRILQDIRGYTF
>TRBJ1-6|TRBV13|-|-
TGTGCCAGCAGCTTGACTATACAGGGAGGAAATTCACCCCTCCACTTT
CASSLTIQGGNSPLHF
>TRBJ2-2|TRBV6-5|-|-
TGTGCCAGCAGTCCGGAGCCTCTTTACGGGGAGCTGTTTTTT
CASSPEPLYGELFF
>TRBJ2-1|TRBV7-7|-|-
TGTGCTAGCAGCGCGGGGACCAGTGGGGGGAATGAGCAGTTCTTC
CASSAGTSGGNEQFF
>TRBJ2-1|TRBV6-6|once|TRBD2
TGTGCCAGCAGTTTTCTAGCGGTAACCTACAATGAGCAGTTCTTC
CASSFLAVTYNEQFF
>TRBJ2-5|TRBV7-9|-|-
TGTGCCAGCAGCTTACCCGGCCAGGGGGGCGAGACCCAGTACTTC
CASSLPGQGGETQYF
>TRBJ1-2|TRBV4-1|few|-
TGCGCCAGCAGCCACCAAGATCGGGCAGGAGTAGGCTACACCTTC
CASSHQDRAGVGYTF
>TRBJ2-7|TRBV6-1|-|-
TGTGCCAGCAGTGAAAACGTTAAATACGAGCAGTACTTC
CASSENVKYEQYF
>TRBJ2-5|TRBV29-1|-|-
TGCAGCGTTTTACTGGACGGAGGGCCGAAGACCCAGTACTTC
CSVLLDGGPKTQYF
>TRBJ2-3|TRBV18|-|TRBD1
TGTGCCAGCTCACTTCAGGGGGCATCCACAGATACGCAGTATTTT
CASSLQGASTDTQYF
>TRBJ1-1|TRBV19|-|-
TGTGCCAGTACCAGCGATTCTGCTGAGGCTGAAGCTTTCTTT
CASTSDSAEAEAFF
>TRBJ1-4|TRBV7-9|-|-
TGTGCCAGCAGTTCTTTTGGGGGTTTGGGTGAAAAACTGTTTTTT
CASSSFGGLGEKLFF
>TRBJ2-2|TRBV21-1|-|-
TGTGCCAGCAGCAAATCCGGGACAGGGGAGAACACCGGGGAGCTGTTTTTT
CASSKSGTGENTGELFF
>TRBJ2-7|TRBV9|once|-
TGTGCCAGCAGCGAGGGGTCAGGTTTTGCTTACGAGCAGTACTTC
CASSEGSGFAYEQYF
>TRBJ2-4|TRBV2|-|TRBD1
TGTGCCAGCAGTGCGGGGACAGGGGGCCAAAACATTCAGTACTTC
CASSAGTGGQNIQYF
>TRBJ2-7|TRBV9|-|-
TGTGCCAGCAGCGTAGCGGCAGATAGCGAGCAGTACTTC
CASSVAADSEQYF
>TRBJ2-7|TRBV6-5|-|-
TGTGCCAGCAGTTACGCCCAGGGAAGTTCCTACGAGCAGTACTTC
CASSYAQGSSYEQYF
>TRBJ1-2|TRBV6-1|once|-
TGTGCCAGCCAGTACTATGGCTACACCTTC
CASQYYGYTF
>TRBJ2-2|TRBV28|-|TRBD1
TGTGCCAGCAGTGGGGGACAGTACACCGGGGAGCTGTTTTTT
CASSGGQYTGELFF
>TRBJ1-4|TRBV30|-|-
TGTGCCTGGAGTGTTCAGGACAGCTTAAAGGGAAAACTGTTTTTT
CAWSVQDSLKGKLFF
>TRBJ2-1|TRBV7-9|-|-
TGTGCCAGCAGAATCAAGGGAAATGAGCAGTTCTTC
CASRIKGNEQFF
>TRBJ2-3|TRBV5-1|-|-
TGCGCCAGCAGCTTCGAACGGGGAACGCAGTATTTT
CASSFERGTQYF
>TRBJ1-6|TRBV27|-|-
TGTGCCAGCAGTCCTACGCCCGGGGTAATGGGATCACCCCTCCACTTT
CASSPTPGVMGSPLHF
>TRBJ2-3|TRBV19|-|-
TGTGCCAGTAGTTACCTTGAAGGGGATACGCAGTATTTT
CASSYLEGDTQYF
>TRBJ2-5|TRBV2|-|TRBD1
TGTGCCAGCAGGGGCACAGGGGCCGGAGAGACCCAGTACTTC
CASRGTGAGETQYF
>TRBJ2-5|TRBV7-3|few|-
TGTGCCAGCAGCTTATTGGGAGGCAAGGCCCAGTACTTC
CASSLLGGKAQYF
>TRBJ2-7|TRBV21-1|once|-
TGTGCCAGCAGCAAAGGCGCCGGGAGGTCGGGCTACGAGCAGTACTTC
CASSKGAGRSGYEQYF
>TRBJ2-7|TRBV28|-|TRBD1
TGTGCCAGCAGCCACGGGACAGGGGCATCCTACGAGCAGTACTTC
CASSHGTGASYEQYF
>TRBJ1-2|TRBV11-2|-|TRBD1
TGTGCCAGCAGCTTTGTGGACAGGGTTGATGGCTACACCTTC
CASSFVDRVDGYTF
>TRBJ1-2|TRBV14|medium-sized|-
TGTGCCAGCAGCGCCAAGGGCGCCTACTACACCTTC
CASSAKGAYYTF
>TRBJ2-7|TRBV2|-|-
TGTGCCAGCAGTGATCGGCCCCCGGGGGACAGAATACTCTACGAGCAGTACTTC
CASSDRPPGDRILYEQYF
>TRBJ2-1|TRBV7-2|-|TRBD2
TGTGCCAGCAGCTCCCGGACTAGCGGGTATGCAAGCTCCTACAATGAGCAGTTCTTC
CASSSRTSGYASSYNEQFF
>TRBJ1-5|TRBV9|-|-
TGTGCCAGCAGCGTAGGAGGCGGGGGTCAGCCCCAGCATTTT
CASSVGGGGQPQHF
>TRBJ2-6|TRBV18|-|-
TGTGCCAGCTCACGACCAGGCCACTCTGGGGCCAACGTCCTGACTTTC
CASSRPGHSGANVLTF
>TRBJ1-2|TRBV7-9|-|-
TGTGCCAGCAGCTTAGGTCGGGGGCCGGGTGGCTACACCTTC
CASSLGRGPGGYTF
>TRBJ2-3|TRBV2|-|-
TGTGCCAGCAGAAGGGGCGCAGATACGCAGTATTTT
CASRRGADTQYF
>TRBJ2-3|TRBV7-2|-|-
TGTGCCAGCAGCCGCCGGCGGGCAGCATCTAGCACAGATACGCAGTATTTT
CASSRRRAASSTDTQYF
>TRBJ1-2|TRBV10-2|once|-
TGCGCCAGCAGTGAGACCCTGGGGGGGTCCGGCTACACCTTC
CASSETLGGSGYTF
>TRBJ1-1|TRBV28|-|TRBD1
TGTGCCAGCAGTTCCTTGACAGGGGGCGCATTCTTT
CASSSLTGGAFF